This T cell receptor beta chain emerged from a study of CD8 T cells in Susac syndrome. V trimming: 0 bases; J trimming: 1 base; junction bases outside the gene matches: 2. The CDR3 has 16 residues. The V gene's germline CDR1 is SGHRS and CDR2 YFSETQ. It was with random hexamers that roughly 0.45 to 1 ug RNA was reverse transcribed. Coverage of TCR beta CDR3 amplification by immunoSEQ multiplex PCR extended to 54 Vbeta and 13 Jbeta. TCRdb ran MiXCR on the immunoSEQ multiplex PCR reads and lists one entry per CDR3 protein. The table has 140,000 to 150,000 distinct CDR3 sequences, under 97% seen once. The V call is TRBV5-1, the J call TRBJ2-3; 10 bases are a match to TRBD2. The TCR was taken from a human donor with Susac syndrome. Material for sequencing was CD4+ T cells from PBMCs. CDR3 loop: CASSLEAGGGTDTQYF. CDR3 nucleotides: TGCGCCAGCAGCTTGGAAGCGGGAGGGGGCACAGATACGCAGTATTTT. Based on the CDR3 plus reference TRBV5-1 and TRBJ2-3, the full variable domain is KAGVTQTPRYLIKTRGQQVTLSCSPISGHRSVSWYQQTPGQGLQFLFEYFSETQRNKGNFPGRFSGRQFSNSRSEMNVSTLELGDSALYLCASSLEAGGGTDTQYFGPGTRLTVL.